Presented here are 30 T cell receptor beta chains from one specimen sequenced in a study of cytomegalovirus exposure and HLA in healthy donors. Primers: 60 Vbeta forward and 13 Jbeta reverse. Sequencing was performed with immunoSEQ multiplex PCR; in TCRdb, only in-frame clones are kept and a portion is missing. The repertoire holds 100,000 or so clones, with roughly 78% as singletons. The sequenced material came from PBMCs. All receptors derive from a woman aged 40 to 49 in good health and CMV-seropositive.

This chain connects TRBV21-1 to TRBJ2-2; TRBD2, the D gene given by the table, was not confirmed from the DNA. TRBV21-1 corresponds to a pseudogene. This CDR3 contains 15 residues. The CDR3 is CASRSTSGRTGELFF. For the CDR3, the DNA is TGTGCCAGCAGGTCAACTAGCGGGAGGACCGGGGAGCTGTTTTTT.

The rearrangement links TRBV5-4 to TRBJ2-1; the match to TRBD2 covers 14 bases. Per the germline V gene, CDR1 is SGHNT and CDR2 is YYREEE (reference sequence). This CDR3 is built from 15 residues. Trimming took 4 bases from V and 8 from J; bases not matched to a gene: 5. The CDR3 DNA sequence: TGTGCCAGCAGCCCGGGACTAGCGGGAGTAGATGAGCAGTTCTTC. It yields the protein CASSPGLAGVDEQFF.

The chain uses TRBV6-6 and TRBJ2-7; D uncertain. The V end lost 2 bases, the J end lost 4 bases, and 15 bases lay between the germline ends. Per germline, CDR1 MNHNY and CDR2 SVGAGI (reference sequence). The CDR3 is 15 residues long. CDR3 DNA sequence: TGTGCCAGCAGTTACAGCATCTTGAGCGAGTACGAGCAGTACTTC. Protein: CASSYSILSEYEQYF.

The sample holds a few counts of this clone. J is TRBJ2-2 and V is TRBV19, with no clear D. This CDR3 is 13 amino acids long. Germline loops: CDR1 LNHDA, CDR2 SQIVND (reference sequence). The V end was cut by 6 bases, the J end by 10 bases, with 15 bases between. The CDR3 loop is CASSGSSVEELFF. CDR3 in DNA: TGTGCCAGTAGCGGGTCTTCGGTGGAGGAGCTGTTTTTT.

The CDR3 DNA reads as TGTGCCAGCTCTCTCACCCGGACTAGCGGGAAAGATACGCAGTATTTT. Its translation is CASSLTRTSGKDTQYF. V is TRBV18 and J is TRBJ2-3; 12 positions agree with TRBD2. The CDR3 consists of 16 residues. V gave up 6 bases and J gave up 5 bases; unmatched junction bases: 9. Germline CDR1 reads KGHSH; CDR2 reads LQKENI.

V usage is TRBV30 and J usage is TRBJ2-5, with D possibly being TRBD2 (5 bases). The J call may not be correct, given that the DNA end is closer to TRBJ2-7. This CDR3 is 15 amino acids long. The germline gives CDR1 GTSNPN, CDR2 SVGIG (reference sequence). The CDR3 is CAWSVHAGGVSEQYF. Written as DNA, the CDR3 is TGTGCCTGGAGTGTACATGCGGGTGGGGTCAGCGAGCAGTACTTC.

This clone was seen a handful of times. This chain joins TRBV6-5 and TRBJ2-3; no firm D call. This CDR3 is built from 12 residues. The ends were cut back, 4 bases at V and 1 base at J, with 3 bases in the middle. CDR1 and CDR2 from the germline V gene are MNHEY and SVGAGI. The CDR3 is CASSFGTDTQYF. The CDR3 nucleotides are TGTGCCAGCAGTTTCGGCACAGATACGCAGTATTTT.

The chain employs TRBV25-1 and TRBJ2-1; 16 bases line up with TRBD2. The length of the CDR3 is 16 residues. Germline V gene sequence: CDR1 MGHDK, CDR2 SYGVNS. Trimming at V came to 5 bases and at J to 7 bases, leaving 5 bases not matched to a gene. This CDR3 reads CASSPQGLAGGNEQFF. The DNA for the CDR3 is TGTGCCAGCAGTCCACAGGGACTAGCGGGGGGGAATGAGCAGTTCTTC.

The genes are TRBV2 and TRBJ2-7; D is possibly TRBD1 (6 bases). Germline CDR1 is SNHLY and CDR2 is FYNNEI. CDR3 size: 14 residues. Trimming left V 5 bases short and J 3 bases short, with 14 bases between. CDR3 sequence: CASSKGEVGYEQYF. CDR3 in DNA: TGTGCCAGCAGTAAGGGGGAAGTTGGCTACGAGCAGTACTTC.

The chain couples TRBV5-1 to TRBJ2-5, with 8 bases fitting TRBD2. The CDR3 contains 15 residues. Trimming cost V 2 bases and J 3 bases; bases outside gene matches: 6. Germline CDR1 reads SGHRS; CDR2 reads YFSETQ. The CDR3 here is CASSFSGTNKETQYF. In DNA form, the CDR3 reads TGCGCCAGCAGCTTTAGCGGGACAAACAAAGAGACCCAGTACTTC.

Written as DNA, the CDR3 is TGCGCCAGCAGCCCGTACAGGGCGGGTGAGCAGTTCTTC. Translated, it gives CASSPYRAGEQFF. The chain combines TRBV4-3 with TRBJ2-1; D perhaps matches TRBD1 (6 bases). V lost 4 bases and J lost 9, with 13 bases in between. Germline V lookup: CDR1 LGHNA, CDR2 YSLEER. This CDR3 comprises 13 residues.

V gene TRBV7-2 combines with J gene TRBJ2-7, with TRBD2 as a possible D gene (6 bases). This CDR3 region has 14 residues. CDR1 and CDR2 from the germline V gene are SGHTA and FQGNSA. Trimming pared 4 bases from V and 2 bases from J, leaving 12 bases between. The CDR3 here is CASSSGTQAYEQYF. The CDR3 region has the DNA TGTGCCAGCAGCTCCGGGACTCAAGCCTACGAGCAGTACTTC. The variable domain in full, with the rest retrieved from reference TRBV7-2 and TRBJ2-7, is GAGVSQSPSNKVTEKGKDVELRCDPISGHTALYWYRQSLGQGLEFLIYFQGNSAPDKSGLPSDRFSAERTGGSVSTLTIQRTQQEDSAVYLCASSSGTQAYEQYFGPGTRLTVT.

The chain combines TRBV6-6 with TRBJ2-7; D remains ambiguous. The CDR3 sequence is 15 residues long. The germline V gene encodes CDR1 MNHNY and CDR2 SVGAGI (reference sequence). Trimming removed 6 bases at V and 3 bases at J, with 18 bases between. CDR3 nucleotide sequence: TGTGCCAGCAGCTCCCCTCGGCTAGAAGGCTACGAGCAGTACTTC. Translating gives CASSSPRLEGYEQYF.

CDR3 amino acids: CASSLAAHTTGELFF. Here the CDR3 DNA reads TGCGCCAGCAGCTTGGCTGCCCATACAACCGGGGAGCTGTTTTTT. The chain recombines TRBV5-1 with TRBJ2-2; D is unresolved. CDR3 length equals 15 residues. The V gene's germline CDR1 is SGHRS and CDR2 YFSETQ. The ends were cut back, 0 bases at V and 5 bases at J, with 11 bases in the middle.

The chain carries TRBV27 and TRBJ2-1; possible D gene TRBD2, 5 bases. The V gene's germline CDR1 is MNHEY and CDR2 SMNVEV (reference sequence). V lost 10 bases, J lost 3 bases, and 10 bases lay in between. CDR3 length: 12 residues. CDR3 sequence reads: CATSRGYNEQFF. The CDR3 coding sequence is TGTGCCACCTCTCGGGGCTACAATGAGCAGTTCTTC.

V is TRBV5-1 and J is TRBJ2-1; D is possibly TRBD2 (6 bases). The CDR3 is 13 residues long. Trimming left V 6 bases short and J 2 bases short, with 9 bases between. The germline CDR1 and CDR2 sequences are SGHRS and YFSETQ. CDR3 DNA: TGCGCCAGCACCGGGGAGGCCTACAATGAGCAGTTCTTC. Translated, it gives CASTGEAYNEQFF.

The chain couples TRBV4-1 to TRBJ2-2; 12 nucleotides match TRBD2. Germline lookup yields CDR1 MGHRA and CDR2 YSYEKL. The CDR3 covers 18 residues. Losses at the gene ends were 6 bases for V and 7 bases for J; bases not matched to a gene: 15. CDR3 nucleotides: TGCGCCAGCAGTCCCATCGCGCTAGCGGGAGGGGAAGACGGGGAGCTGTTTTTT. Translation gives CASSPIALAGGEDGELFF.

This clone was recorded a few times. The chain employs TRBV19 and TRBJ1-3; TRBD1 aligns across 8 bases. CDR3 length: 13 amino acids. Germline CDR1 LNHDA, CDR2 SQIVND (reference sequence). V trimming: 6 bases; J trimming: 2 bases; junction bases outside the gene matches: 0. Written as DNA, the CDR3 is TGTGCCAGTAGACAGGGGGCTGGAAACACCATATATTTT. It yields the protein CASRQGAGNTIYF.

This clone rates as medium-sized. This rearrangement joins TRBV23-1 to TRBJ2-2; 10 bases are a match to TRBD2. TRBV23-1 is designated an ORF whose function remains uncertain. The length of the CDR3 is 16 residues. The junction had 8 bases not matched to a gene; V was cut back by 7 bases and J by 3 bases. The CDR3 loop is CASKHLAGVYTGELFF. The CDR3 DNA reads as TGCGCCAGCAAGCATCTAGCGGGAGTCTACACCGGGGAGCTGTTTTTT.

The chain carries TRBV5-4 and TRBJ2-3, with TRBD2 matching 13 bases. The CDR3 extends over 16 amino acids. Germline CDR1 reads SGHNT; CDR2 reads YYREEE (reference sequence). V trimming: 4 bases; J trimming: 4 bases; junction bases outside the gene matches: 6. The CDR3 region is CASSPGLAGNSDTQYF. In nucleotides, the CDR3 is TGTGCCAGCAGCCCGGGACTAGCGGGAAATTCAGATACGCAGTATTTT.

This chain links TRBV27 with TRBJ2-1; a weak D match, TRBD2 (5 bases). The CDR3 loop spans 15 amino acids. Germline V gives CDR1 MNHEY, CDR2 SMNVEV (reference sequence). Trimming pared 5 bases from V and 0 bases from J, leaving 11 bases between. CDR3 residues: CASSPEGSSYNEQFF. The CDR3 DNA reads TGTGCCAGCAGTCCAGAGGGAAGCTCCTACAATGAGCAGTTCTTC.

This clone appeared a single time. The rearrangement links TRBV2 to TRBJ1-6; no clear D gene. This CDR3 has 16 residues. Trimming shortened V by 3 bases and J by 6 bases, and 15 bases separated the two germline ends. CDR1 SNHLY and CDR2 FYNNEI come from the germline V gene. The CDR3 sequence: CASSDVPSEVNSPLHF. CDR3 nucleotide sequence: TGTGCCAGCAGTGACGTTCCCAGCGAAGTTAATTCACCCCTCCACTTT.

The chain has TRBV7-9 and TRBJ2-3; D is unresolved. The ends were cut back, 6 bases at V and 7 bases at J, with 20 bases in the middle. Looked up from germline, CDR1 is SEHNR and CDR2 is FQNEAQ (reference sequence). The CDR3 spans 15 residues. CDR3 loop: CASSLRPPSENTQYF. CDR3 nucleotides: TGTGCCAGCAGTTTAAGACCGCCCTCGGAGAATACGCAGTATTTT.

The CDR3 coding sequence is TGTGCCAGCAGTTATGGCCAGCCCCAGCATTTT. As protein: CASSYGQPQHF. V gene TRBV28 combines with J gene TRBJ1-5; D not resolved. Trimming stripped 4 bases from V and 7 bases from J, with 5 bases between. Germline lookup yields CDR1 MDHEN and CDR2 SYDVKM. This CDR3 spans 11 amino acids. The full variable domain, with the rest looked up from reference TRBV28 and TRBJ1-5, is DVKVTQSSRYLVKRTGEKVFLECVQDMDHENMFWYRQDPGLGLRLIYFSYDVKMKEKGDIPEGYSVSREKKERFSLILESASTNQTSMYLCASSYGQPQHFGDGTRLSIL.

The CDR3 is CASSRRRNEKLFF. CDR3 DNA sequence: TGTGCCAGCAGTAGAAGGAGGAATGAAAAACTGTTTTTT. The chain recombines TRBV27 with TRBJ1-4; D gene unclear. CDR3 length: 13 residues. Trimming cost V 5 bases and J 5 bases, with 9 bases left between them. Germline values: CDR1 MNHEY, CDR2 SMNVEV (reference sequence).

This chain links TRBV23-1 with TRBJ2-1; possible D gene TRBD2, 5 bases. Being an ORF, TRBV23-1 has a function that is uncertain. The CDR3 loop spans 15 amino acids. V lost 7 bases to trimming and J lost 8 bases, with 21 bases between them. This CDR3 is CASIRTASRFDEQFF. The CDR3 nucleotides read TGCGCCAGCATTCGAACAGCTAGCCGATTTGATGAGCAGTTCTTC.

This sequence joins TRBV6-5 and TRBJ2-1, with TRBD2 identical over 7 bases. This CDR3 is built from 14 residues. The V gene's germline CDR1 is MNHEY and CDR2 SVGAGI. V was clipped by 4 bases and J by 4 bases; unmatched bases: 4. For the CDR3, the DNA is TGTGCCAGCAGTTCTAGCGGAGCATACAATGAGCAGTTCTTC. Translating it yields CASSSSGAYNEQFF.

The V call is TRBV5-1, the J call TRBJ2-3; weak D call: TRBD1 (7 bases). The CDR3 spans 15 residues. V was trimmed by 4 bases and J by 4 bases, leaving 16 bases between them. Germline V gene lookup returns CDR1 SGHRS and CDR2 YFSETQ. The CDR3 nucleotides are TGCGCCAGCAGCAGCCAGGGGGGTGGTCCAGATACGCAGTATTTT. Translated: CASSSQGGGPDTQYF.

V usage is TRBV30 and J usage is TRBJ2-5; 9 bases are shared with TRBD1. The V gene end was trimmed by 3 bases and the J gene end by 9 bases; junction bases not matched to a gene: 8. Germline V gives CDR1 GTSNPN, CDR2 SVGIG (reference sequence). The CDR3 has 13 residues. CDR3 loop: CAWSRGQGESQYF. The CDR3 DNA reads as TGTGCCTGGAGCAGGGGACAGGGAGAATCCCAGTACTTC.

The chain uses TRBV10-3 and TRBJ2-7; 8 bases are shared with TRBD2. The junction had 5 bases not matched to a gene; V was cut back by 3 bases and J by 4 bases. CDR3 length equals 14 residues. Germline assignment: CDR1 ENHRY and CDR2 SYGVKD. The CDR3 here is CAISDSGAFYEQYF. CDR3 coding DNA: TGTGCCATCAGTGATAGCGGGGCCTTTTACGAGCAGTACTTC.